Given below is one TCR beta chain in context. Its antigen is unidentified. This record comes from a study of cytomegalovirus exposure and HLA in healthy donors. V was shortened by 3 bases and J by 0 bases, with 13 bases between the two germline ends. Germline assignment: CDR1 SGHTS and CDR2 YDEGEE. The CDR3 totals 16 residues. The PCR had 60 Vbeta and 13 Jbeta primers. TCRdb's table, derived via immunoSEQ multiplex PCR, lists solely in-frame clones and lacks some. This sample yields approximately 110,000 clones, of which about 76% are seen a single time; 2.2% belongs to the top ten. Study-level findings and limits: The study recorded around 160 TCR beta chains that were cytomegalovirus-associated. Later work showed greater clonal expansion in HLA-associated TCR beta chains than in equally common others.

Sequencing used PBMCs. The chain recombines TRBV5-8 with TRBJ1-5; a possible D gene is TRBD1 (5 bases). This TCR came from a woman in her twenties or thirties in good health and CMV-seronegative. CDR3 in amino acids: CASSSPRQISNQPQHF. CDR3 DNA sequence: TGTGCCAGCAGCTCCCCAAGACAGATTAGCAATCAGCCCCAGCATTTT.